This TCR beta chain was retrieved from a study of early T cells in non-severe SARS-CoV-2 infection (dated by TCRdb to the early 2020s). Looking at the study overall: Because TCR sequencing relied on bulk RNA taken from unsorted whole blood, pairing of alpha and beta chains was not possible.

Results the study describes overall, beyond this receptor: Matching against VDJdb was skewed toward anti-spike CD8 responses, likely underestimated virus-specific expansions, and missed private and CD4 specificities.

A case-control design nested within a healthcare worker cohort in London, UK, was used, with weekly nasopharyngeal swab PCR tests and blood sampling performed. Between 23 and 31 March 2020, the week of the UK lockdown, healthcare workers were enrolled and then followed up weekly for as long as 16 weeks. The library was made by 5' RACE. Instrument on record: NextSeq 500. To correct for sequencing error and PCR bias, the TCR library protocol tagged individual cDNA molecules with unique molecular identifiers. Both TCR alpha and beta chains were sequenced, and tight co-correlation was observed between alpha and beta sequence abundances in each sample. Processing in the source paper ran as follows. Decombinator V4 was used to perform V gene, J gene and CDR3 annotation of TCR sequences. Expanded TCRs were defined as changing significantly between any two time points under a Poisson model with p below 0.0001. Abundances of TCRs were expressed as counts per million after normalisation to the total number of TCRs sequenced in each sample. TRAV1-2 paired with TRAJ12, TRAJ20 or TRAJ33 defined MAIT TCRs, while TRAV10 paired with TRAJ18 defined iNKT TCRs. A search of VDJdb, accessed on 1 November 2021, was run for TCRs annotated to CMV, EBV and SARS-CoV-2, with TCRs annotated for multiple antigens excluded. TCRdb itself trimmed the public reads at Q25 with fastp, ran MiXCR and retained productive beta chains. Merged by CDR3 protein, the rows form single entries marked with the most common genes and DNA. None of the V and J calls come from the authors' own analysis; TCRdb made them. This sample holds tens of thousands of distinct CDR3 sequences; roughly a tenth were observed only once. 5.9% of the sample is taken by the ten largest.

This clonotype was seen at least ten times. Its specific antigen is unknown. Nothing much larger sits one base from this clone, and base qualities are not available. CDR1 and CDR2 were assigned from the germline V gene (reference sequence) as GTSNPN and SVGIG. The CDR3 starts with the cysteine, ends with the phenylalanine, and has 12 residues. Only the CDR3 part of the read is kept: 36 bases, read in frame from the first base. V is cut by 3 bases and J by 6 bases, and the space between the germline ends is 11 bases. The sample taken for sequencing was whole blood. This sequence uses TRBV30 and TRBJ1-2, with no reliable assignment of the D segment. This sequence was found in an adult who was a healthcare worker with PCR-confirmed SARS-CoV-2 infection or an uninfected control (not recorded which). CDR3 sequence: CAWRKSEDGYTF. The sequenced DNA: TGTGCCTGGAGGAAAAGCGAGGATGGCTACACCTTC.